These T cell receptor beta chains were read from a single sample in a study of CXCR3-negative and CXCR3-positive naive CD8 T cells. From the 5' RACE reads, TCRdb lists one entry per CDR3 protein and no DNA. This table holds around 60,000 distinct CDR3 sequences. Specimen: naive CXCR3+ CD8+ T cells from blood. The receptors were sampled from a human donor in good health. Some clones in this sample may be carry-over from other donors' samples. Both conserved end residues are part of each CDR3. Fields, in order: V gene, J gene, CDR3 protein.

>TRBV6-5|TRBJ2-5
CASSSTPMTGGYQETQYF
>TRBV20-1|TRBJ1-6
CSAPTTGMDNSPLHF
>TRBV29-1|TRBJ2-3
CSVRETDTQYF
>TRBV7-9|TRBJ2-6
CASSLVRTGRSGANVLTF
>TRBV27|TRBJ2-3
CASSSPTEDTDTQYF
>TRBV29-1|TRBJ1-3
CSAVVFGRSLSGNTIYF
>TRBV2|TRBJ2-2
CASHPGISNTGELFF
>TRBV7-2|TRBJ1-2
CASSLQDGLAGYTF
>TRBV6-5|TRBJ2-1
CASSFNRVLLTYNEQFF
>TRBV6-2/TRBV6-3|TRBJ2-7
CASSLSSSLYEQYF
>TRBV14|TRBJ2-7
CASSPQGFEQYF
>TRBV7-9|TRBJ2-7
CASSSDYRGHSYEQYF
>TRBV11-3|TRBJ2-2
CASSPRGSGELFF
>TRBV7-2|TRBJ2-7
CASSFAGGTYEQYF
>TRBV20-1|TRBJ2-2
CSARDNRAKNTGELFF
>TRBV6-2/TRBV6-3|TRBJ2-1
CASSLTSGGHFEQFF
>TRBV4-3|TRBJ1-1
CASSQVIGMNTEAFF
>TRBV7-3|TRBJ1-6
CASSLLGQGDSPLHF
>TRBV4-3|TRBJ2-2
CASSQDPGLAGYHTGELFF
>TRBV15|TRBJ1-5
CATSPRQGGNQPQHF
>TRBV4-3|TRBJ2-2
CASSQDWIAGVNTGELFF
>TRBV6-2/TRBV6-3|TRBJ1-4
CASSYRGSSLATNEKLFF
>TRBV7-9|TRBJ2-5
CASSPRDSKETQYF
>TRBV29-1|TRBJ2-7
CSVLGTSYEQYF
>TRBV12-3/TRBV12-4|TRBJ2-2
CATTPPNTGELFF
>TRBV7-9|TRBJ2-1
CASTPGAAFSYNEQFF
>TRBV11-3|TRBJ2-1
CASSLGQRGGPCNEQFF
>TRBV28|TRBJ2-7
CAESEGLGYEQYF
>TRBV11-2|TRBJ2-1
CASSLTWESYNEQFF
>TRBV12-3/TRBV12-4|TRBJ1-5
CASSGTANQPQHF
>TRBV2|TRBJ1-5
CASSEAGAGPNQPHHF
>TRBV29-1|TRBJ2-7
CSVLDRGIYEQYF
>TRBV25-1|TRBJ2-5
CASSESRETQYF
>TRBV6-2/TRBV6-3|TRBJ2-7
CASSYGGPGGGYEQYF
>TRBV28|TRBJ2-4
CASTGLAKNIQYF
>TRBV5-1|TRBJ1-5
CASSLEGEGQPQHF